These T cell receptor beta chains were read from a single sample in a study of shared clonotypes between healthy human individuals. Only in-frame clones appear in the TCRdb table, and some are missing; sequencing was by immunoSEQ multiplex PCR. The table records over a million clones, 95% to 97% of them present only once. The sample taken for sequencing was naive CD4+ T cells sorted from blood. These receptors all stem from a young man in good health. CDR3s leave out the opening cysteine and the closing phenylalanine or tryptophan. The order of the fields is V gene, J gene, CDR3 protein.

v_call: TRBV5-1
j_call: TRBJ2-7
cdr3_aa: ASSLVKGDDEQY

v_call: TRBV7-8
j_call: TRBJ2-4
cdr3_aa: ASSSGLAGGLAKNIQY

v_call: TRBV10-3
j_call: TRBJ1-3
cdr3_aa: AGGGNTIY

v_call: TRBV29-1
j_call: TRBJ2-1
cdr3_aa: SSTGGSHYNEQF

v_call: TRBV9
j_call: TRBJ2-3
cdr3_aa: ASSVSGSLADTQY

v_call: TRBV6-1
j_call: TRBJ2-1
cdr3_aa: ASSAFRGQGMNEQF

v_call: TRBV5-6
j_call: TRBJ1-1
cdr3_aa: ASSLALVLNTEAF

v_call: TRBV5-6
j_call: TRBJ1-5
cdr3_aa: ASSGGGGRNQPQH

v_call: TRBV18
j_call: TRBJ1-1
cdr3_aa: ASSLGQRETEAF

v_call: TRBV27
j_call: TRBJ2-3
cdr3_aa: ASRQTSTDTQY

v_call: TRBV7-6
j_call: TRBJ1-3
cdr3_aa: ASSPRDRVIAVDTIY

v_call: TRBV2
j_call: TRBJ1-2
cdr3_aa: ASSRDTTSYT

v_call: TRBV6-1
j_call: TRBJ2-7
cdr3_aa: ASSEVGGPGQY

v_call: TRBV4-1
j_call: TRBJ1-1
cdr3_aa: ASSQDRGTANPRTEAF

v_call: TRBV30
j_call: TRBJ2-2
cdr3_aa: AWSVRAGGNTGELF

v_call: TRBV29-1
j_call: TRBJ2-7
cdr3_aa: SVVGYGKYEQY

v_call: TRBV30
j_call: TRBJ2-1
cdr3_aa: AWSPQGGSGSRGNNEQF

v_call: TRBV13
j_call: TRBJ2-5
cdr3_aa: ASSLSGGETQY

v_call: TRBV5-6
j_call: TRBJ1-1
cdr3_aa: ASSLVGRTEAF

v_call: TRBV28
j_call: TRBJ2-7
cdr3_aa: ASSSGLSYEQY

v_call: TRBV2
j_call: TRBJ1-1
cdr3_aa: ASMGPSRATEAF

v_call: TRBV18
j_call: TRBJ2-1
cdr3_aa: ASSPLDLLAGARVSEQF

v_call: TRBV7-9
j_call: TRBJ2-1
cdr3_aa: ASSPGVTAHNEQF

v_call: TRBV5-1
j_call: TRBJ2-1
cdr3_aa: ASSSGLAGTLGYNEQF

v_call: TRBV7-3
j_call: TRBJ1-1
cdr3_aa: ASSSRAENTEAF

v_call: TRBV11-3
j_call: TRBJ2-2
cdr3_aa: ASSLERGLIVTGELF

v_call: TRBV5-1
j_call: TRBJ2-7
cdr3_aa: ASSSSGQGMVEQY

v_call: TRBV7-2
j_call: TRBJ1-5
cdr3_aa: ASSLTGSPQPQH

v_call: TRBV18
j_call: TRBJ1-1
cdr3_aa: ASSPGQGAMNTEAF

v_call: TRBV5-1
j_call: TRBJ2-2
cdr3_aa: ASSLAARVNTGELF

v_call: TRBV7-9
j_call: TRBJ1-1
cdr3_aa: ASSLSPSFTEAF

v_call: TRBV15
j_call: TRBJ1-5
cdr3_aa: ATSPLGAEPQH

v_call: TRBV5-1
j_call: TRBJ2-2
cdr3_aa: ASSLNPGQGARDTGELF

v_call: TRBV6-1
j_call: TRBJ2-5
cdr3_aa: ASSELAGQETQY

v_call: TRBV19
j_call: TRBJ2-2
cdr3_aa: ASSILTKNTGELF

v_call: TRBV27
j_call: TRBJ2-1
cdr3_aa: ASRNGGAIWSSEQF

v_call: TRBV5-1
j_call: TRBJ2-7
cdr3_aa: ASSLTTSGNYEQY

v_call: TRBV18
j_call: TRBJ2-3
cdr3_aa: ASSSTDTQY

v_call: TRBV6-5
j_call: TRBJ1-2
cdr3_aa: ASRARDRVNGYT

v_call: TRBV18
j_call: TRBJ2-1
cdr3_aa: ASSPGLSSYNEQF

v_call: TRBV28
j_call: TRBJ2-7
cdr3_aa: ASRGSGTGSYEQY

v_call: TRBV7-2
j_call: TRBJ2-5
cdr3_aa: ASSLTGGFQETQY

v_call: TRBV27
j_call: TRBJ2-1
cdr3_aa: ASSGLAGFNEQF

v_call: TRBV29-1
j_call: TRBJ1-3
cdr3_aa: SVATGAGNTIY

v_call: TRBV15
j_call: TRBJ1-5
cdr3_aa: ATSSRVGNQPQH

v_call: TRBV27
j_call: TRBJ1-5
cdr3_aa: ASSRHGGNQPQH

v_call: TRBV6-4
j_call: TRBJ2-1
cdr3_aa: ASSDSTASSYNEQF

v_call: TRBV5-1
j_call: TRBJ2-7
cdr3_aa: ASSGGTSGAYEQY

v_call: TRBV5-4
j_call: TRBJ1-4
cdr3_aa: ASSAAPGRYGHEKLF

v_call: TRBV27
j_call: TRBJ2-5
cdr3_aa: ASSLTSGKETQY

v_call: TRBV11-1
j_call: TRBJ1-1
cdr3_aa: ASSLTVNTEAF

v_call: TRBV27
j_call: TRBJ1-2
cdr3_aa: ASSFGQGDGYT

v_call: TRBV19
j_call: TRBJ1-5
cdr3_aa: ASSMGLNQPQH

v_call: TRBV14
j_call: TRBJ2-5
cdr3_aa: ASSQDGRGAQY

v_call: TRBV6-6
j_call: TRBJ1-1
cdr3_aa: ASSLRGQLMNTEAF